These 32 T cell receptor beta chains came from one sample sequenced in a study of blood T cell repertoires in COVID-19. Some clones are missing from TCRdb's copy, which holds only in-frame ones; the method was immunoSEQ multiplex PCR. The sample lists around 180,000 clones; over 75% were seen once. Sequencing input: peripheral blood. The source is a man aged 70-80 years with active or convalescent COVID-19.

This clone has more than one count but fewer than ten. The chain has TRBV15 and TRBJ1-1; 8 bases agree with TRBD1. V was pared by 1 base and J by 6 bases, with 4 bases of the junction left unmatched. The germline V gene encodes CDR1 LNHNV and CDR2 YYDKDF (reference sequence). This CDR3 has 14 residues. Written as DNA, the CDR3 is TGTGCCACCAGCAGAGGGGGACAGGTGGCTGAAGCTTTCTTT. Its protein is CATSRGGQVAEAFF.

The chain carries TRBV27 and TRBJ1-1; weak D call: TRBD1 (6 bases). V lost 6 bases and J lost 5, with 10 bases in between. The CDR3 loop spans 12 amino acids. Germline V gives CDR1 MNHEY, CDR2 SMNVEV (reference sequence). The CDR3 here is CASRQGWTEAFF. CDR3 DNA: TGTGCCAGCAGACAGGGTTGGACTGAAGCTTTCTTT.

This chain joins TRBV2 and TRBJ1-1; D gene ambiguous. The V gene lost 10 bases and the J gene lost 3 bases, with 18 bases spanning the gap. CDR3 length: 14 amino acids. CDR1 and CDR2 (germline): SNHLY, FYNNEI. CDR3 coding DNA: TGTGCCACCCGAGTCTCGGAGTGGGACACTGAAGCTTTCTTT. It yields the protein CATRVSEWDTEAFF.

The chain combines TRBV5-6 with TRBJ1-2; TRBD1 aligns across 8 bases. CDR1 and CDR2 (germline): SGHDT, YYEEEE. The CDR3 totals 15 residues. The V gene end was trimmed by 3 bases and the J gene end by 1 base; junction bases not matched to a gene: 5. CDR3 sequence reads: CASSSPGQGNYGYTF. The CDR3 DNA sequence: TGTGCCAGCAGCTCCCCCGGACAGGGTAACTATGGCTACACCTTC. The variable domain in full, with the rest retrieved from reference TRBV5-6 and TRBJ1-2, is DAGVTQSPTHLIKTRGQQVTLRCSPKSGHDTVSWYQQALGQGPQFIFQYYEEEERQRGNFPDRFSGHQFPNYSSELNVNALLLGDSALYLCASSSPGQGNYGYTFGSGTRLTVV.

The rearrangement joins TRBV5-1 to TRBJ2-7; 8 nucleotides align to TRBD1. Unmatched junction bases numbered 10, after V lost 5 bases and J lost 3 bases. CDR1 SGHRS and CDR2 YFSETQ come from the germline V gene. The CDR3 has 15 amino acids. The DNA for the CDR3 is TGCGCCAGCAGGACCGGGACAGGAGGCTTCTACGAGCAGTACTTC. Protein: CASRTGTGGFYEQYF.

This clone was observed a handful of times. The chain combines TRBV6-2 or TRBV6-3 with TRBJ1-5; possibly TRBD1 for D (6 bases). The V gene lost 0 bases and the J gene lost 5 bases, with 8 bases spanning the gap. The germline CDR1 and CDR2 sequences are MNHEY and SVGEGT. The CDR3 runs 14 residues. The CDR3 reads CASSYSWGHQPQHF. The CDR3 DNA reads TGTGCCAGCAGTTACTCCTGGGGGCATCAGCCCCAGCATTTT.

In this sample, this clone turned up a few times. The chain has TRBV7-9 and TRBJ2-4; D gene ambiguous. This CDR3 is built from 13 residues. Germline V gene lookup returns CDR1 SEHNR and CDR2 FQNEAQ (reference sequence). The V gene lost 0 bases and the J gene lost 8 bases, with 8 bases spanning the gap. In DNA form, the CDR3 reads TGTGCCAGCAGCTTAGCTGGTGACTACATTCAGTACTTC. Translated, it gives CASSLAGDYIQYF.

The rearrangement joins TRBV6-5 to TRBJ2-1; 10 nucleotides agree with TRBD2. Trimming at V came to 8 bases and at J to 5 bases, leaving 6 bases not matched to a gene. Germline loops: CDR1 MNHEY, CDR2 SVGAGI. The CDR3 is made up of 14 amino acids. The CDR3 here is CASYRTSGNNEQFF. The CDR3 coding sequence is TGTGCCAGCTATAGGACTAGCGGCAACAATGAGCAGTTCTTC.

This clone showed up just a few times. The V and J genes are TRBV12-2 and TRBJ1-3. TRBV12-2 is recorded as a pseudogene. This CDR3 has 13 amino acids. The CDR3 loop is CASFGGSGNTIYF. CDR3 bases: TGTGCAAGTTTCGGAGGGTCTGGAAACACCATATATTTT.

This chain links TRBV18 with TRBJ1-2; no clear D gene. From germline, CDR1 is KGHSH and CDR2 LQKENI. The CDR3 has 11 residues. V lost 2 bases and J 8 bases, leaving 6 bases between the germline ends. CDR3 loop: CASSPGQGYTF. The CDR3 DNA is TGTGCCAGCTCACCAGGGCAAGGCTACACCTTC.

The V and J genes are TRBV5-1 and TRBJ1-4; D uncertain. CDR3 length: 15 amino acids. The V gene lost 0 bases and the J gene lost 3 bases, with 9 bases spanning the gap. CDR1 is SGHRS, CDR2 YFSETQ, per germline. The CDR3 DNA sequence: TGCGCCAGCAGCTTGGATGGCAGGTCTAATGAAAAACTGTTTTTT. Its translation is CASSLDGRSNEKLFF.

This clone was detected once. The genes are TRBV7-9 and TRBJ1-6; 11 bases map to TRBD1. The V gene end was trimmed by 5 bases and the J gene end by 10 bases; junction bases not matched to a gene: 7. The CDR3 covers 15 residues. Germline V gives CDR1 SEHNR, CDR2 FQNEAQ (reference sequence). CDR3 in DNA: TGTGCCAGCAGCCTCGGACAGGGGGCAGGATCACCCCTCCACTTT. Translating gives CASSLGQGAGSPLHF.

The chain joins TRBV5-8 to TRBJ2-1, with D uncertain. The CDR3 runs 15 residues. Germline values: CDR1 SGHTS, CDR2 YDEGEE. V was pared by 4 bases and J by 8 bases, with 19 bases between. In DNA, the CDR3 is TGTGCCAGCAGCCGCCGGCACCAGAGGTTAGATGAGCAGTTCTTC. This sequence encodes CASSRRHQRLDEQFF.

This clone showed up just a few times. J is TRBJ1-4 and V is TRBV7-2; tentatively, D is TRBD1 (6 bases). Trimming removed 5 bases at V and 8 bases at J, with 15 bases between. Germline-derived CDR1 and CDR2 are SGHTA and FQGNSA. This CDR3 comprises 14 residues. CDR3 coding DNA: TGTGCCAGCAGCCTCCGAGGGGGGGAGGAAAAACTGTTTTTT. Protein product: CASSLRGGEEKLFF.

The rearrangement uses TRBV27 and TRBJ2-3, with a weak D call TRBD2 (6 bases). The germline V gene encodes CDR1 MNHEY and CDR2 SMNVEV (reference sequence). CDR3 length equals 16 residues. Trimming shortened V by 2 bases and J by 2 bases, and 14 bases separated the two germline ends. The CDR3 reads CASSLRGGLLTDTQYF. DNA of the CDR3: TGTGCCAGCAGTTTAAGGGGAGGACTTCTCACAGATACGCAGTATTTT.

The chain links TRBV25-1 to TRBJ2-1; D might be TRBD2 (6 bases). V lost 2 bases and J lost 2, with 13 bases in between. Germline V gives CDR1 MGHDK, CDR2 SYGVNS. The CDR3 totals 16 residues. CDR3 region: CASSEMVSGPYNEQFF. CDR3 sequence (DNA): TGTGCCAGCAGTGAAATGGTTAGCGGACCCTACAATGAGCAGTTCTTC. Full variable domain (rest looked up from reference TRBV25-1 and TRBJ2-1): EADIYQTPRYLVIGTGKKITLECSQTMGHDKMYWYQQDPGMELHLIHYSYGVNSTEKGDLSSESTVSRIRTEHFPLTLESARPSHTSQYLCASSEMVSGPYNEQFFGPGTRLTVL.

The rearrangement links TRBV19 to TRBJ1-5; 9 bases fit TRBD1. Trimming cost V 8 bases and J 4 bases; bases outside gene matches: 9. The CDR3 is 15 amino acids. CDR1 is LNHDA, CDR2 SQIVND, per germline (reference sequence). CDR3: CASRSGQGINQPQHF. The CDR3 DNA follows: TGTGCCAGTCGGTCGGGACAGGGAATAAATCAGCCCCAGCATTTT.

The chain is built from TRBV13 and TRBJ2-7; 9 bases match TRBD1. The CDR3 covers 14 residues. CDR1 is PRHDT and CDR2 is FYEKMQ in the germline V gene (reference sequence). The V segment lost 4 bases and the J segment 5 bases; nucleotides outside the gene matches: 6. In DNA form, the CDR3 reads TGTGCCAGCAGCTCCGACAGGGGGGTGGACGAGCAGTACTTC. Translation: CASSSDRGVDEQYF.

The rearrangement links TRBV11-2 to TRBJ1-3; D is ambiguous. Germline CDR1 and CDR2: SGHAT and FQNNGV. Trimming left V 4 bases short and J 4 bases short, with 8 bases between. CDR3 length: 13 residues. CDR3 DNA sequence: TGTGCCAGCAGCTCGGGATGGGGAAACACCATATATTTT. Protein sequence: CASSSGWGNTIYF.

A few counts support this clone. This rearrangement joins TRBV28 to TRBJ1-4, with D maybe TRBD1 (6 bases). The CDR3 totals 14 residues. CDR1 and CDR2 from the germline V gene are MDHEN and SYDVKM. The V and J ends lost 3 bases and 5 bases respectively, with 10 bases between them. CDR3 region: CASSFRGWNEKLFF. CDR3 in DNA: TGTGCCAGCAGTTTCAGGGGATGGAATGAAAAACTGTTTTTT.

This clone has just a few counts. The chain uses TRBV2 and TRBJ2-2; D possibly corresponds to TRBD1 (6 bases). The ends were cut back, 1 base at V and 6 bases at J, with 6 bases in the middle. The CDR3 has 13 amino acids. Germline V gene data show CDR1 as SNHLY and CDR2 as FYNNEI. The CDR3 DNA reads as TGTGCCAGCAGTGAAGAGGGGGCCGGGGAGCTGTTTTTT. Translation gives CASSEEGAGELFF.

The chain combines TRBV27 with TRBJ1-1; D unresolved. Between the trimmed V and J ends, which lost 5 bases and 9 bases, there was a span of 16 bases. Germline lookup yields CDR1 MNHEY and CDR2 SMNVEV (reference sequence). This CDR3 is built from 13 residues. CDR3 sequence (DNA): TGTGCCAGCAGTACCACGACCGGGTCGAAAGCTTTCTTT. Amino acids: CASSTTTGSKAFF.

This chain links TRBV19 with TRBJ2-1, with TRBD2 identical over 9 bases. CDR3 length: 14 amino acids. CDR1 and CDR2 (germline): LNHDA, SQIVND (reference sequence). The J segment lost 5 bases and the V segment lost 8 bases, leaving 7 bases of the junction unmatched. CDR3 coding DNA: TGTGCCAGTTCCCTAGCGGGGAACAACAATGAGCAGTTCTTC. This codes for CASSLAGNNNEQFF.

This chain connects TRBV6-6 to TRBJ2-5, with 9 nucleotides matching TRBD1. Germline V gene sequence: CDR1 MNHNY, CDR2 SVGAGI (reference sequence). The V and J ends lost 5 bases and 7 bases, in that order; junction bases with no gene match: 8. The CDR3 consists of 14 residues. For the CDR3, the DNA is TGTGCCAGCAGTGAGAGTGACAGGGGGGCGACCCAGTACTTC. Translating gives CASSESDRGATQYF.

The chain joins TRBV11-2 to TRBJ1-2; D perhaps matches TRBD1 (6 bases). CDR3 length: 11 residues. Trimming cost V 5 bases and J 8 bases, with 9 bases left between them. Per the germline V gene, CDR1 is SGHAT and CDR2 is FQNNGV. The CDR3 loop is CASSPGVGYTF. The CDR3 bases are TGTGCCAGCAGCCCAGGGGTGGGCTACACCTTC.

This clone was counted a few times. The chain couples TRBV2 to TRBJ2-2; D unclear. Trimming pared 6 bases from V and 7 bases from J, leaving 12 bases between. The CDR3 is 13 amino acids. Per germline, CDR1 SNHLY and CDR2 FYNNEI. CDR3 nucleotides: TGTGCCAGCAGCGAGGTGATCAGCGGGGAGCTGTTTTTT. Translating it yields CASSEVISGELFF.

J is TRBJ2-7 and V is TRBV5-8, with 7 positions matching TRBD1. Per the germline V gene, CDR1 is SGHTS and CDR2 is YDEGEE. V was pared by 0 bases and J by 3 bases, with 3 bases of the junction left unmatched. The CDR3 loop spans 14 amino acids. The CDR3 sequence: CASSLGTGLYEQYF. In nucleotides, the CDR3 is TGTGCCAGCAGCTTGGGGACAGGTCTCTACGAGCAGTACTTC.

V usage is TRBV10-1 and J usage is TRBJ1-3, with a possible D match to TRBD1 (5 bases). The V end lost 10 bases, the J end lost 2 bases, and 18 bases lay between the germline ends. Germline V CDR1 and CDR2: WNHNN, SYGVQD (reference sequence). This CDR3 contains 15 residues. In DNA, the CDR3 is TGCGCCAACAAGACAGAGATCCTGCCTGGAAACACCATATATTTT. Its translation: CANKTEILPGNTIYF.

The genes are TRBV30 and TRBJ2-7, with 10 bases fitting TRBD2. With V trimmed by 4 bases and J by 2 bases, 5 bases remained unmatched. The CDR3 loop spans 14 amino acids. CDR1 is GTSNPN and CDR2 is SVGIG in the germline V gene (reference sequence). The CDR3 is CAWTRLAGAYEQYF. CDR3 nucleotide sequence: TGTGCCTGGACCCGCCTAGCGGGGGCCTACGAGCAGTACTTC.

The chain combines TRBV15 with TRBJ1-2; D gene unclear. CDR3 size: 15 residues. Germline loops: CDR1 LNHNV, CDR2 YYDKDF (reference sequence). V was shortened by 0 bases and J by 3 bases, with 11 bases between the two germline ends. CDR3 loop: CATSRDYSADYGYTF. In DNA form, the CDR3 reads TGTGCCACCAGCAGAGATTATAGCGCAGACTATGGCTACACCTTC.

This chain joins TRBV2 and TRBJ2-5; a weak D match, TRBD1 (6 bases). With 5 bases removed from V and 1 base from J, the gap between germline ends came to 14 bases. This CDR3 has 15 amino acids. Germline CDR1 reads SNHLY; CDR2 reads FYNNEI. CDR3 in DNA: TGTGCCAGCAGTCAGGGGACACATCTCCAAGAGACCCAGTACTTC. It specifies CASSQGTHLQETQYF.

This chain joins TRBV5-8 and TRBJ2-3; 9 nucleotides align to TRBD2. The CDR3 has 15 residues. Germline CDR1 is SGHTS and CDR2 is YDEGEE. The V gene end was trimmed by 0 bases and the J gene end by 3 bases; junction bases not matched to a gene: 2. The CDR3 DNA is TGTGCCAGCAGCTTGGTCCTAGCGGGGACAGATACGCAGTATTTT. This sequence encodes CASSLVLAGTDTQYF.